Each of the 10 T cell receptor beta chains below was sequenced from the same sample in a study of cytomegalovirus exposure and HLA in healthy donors. PCR primers comprised 60 Vbeta and 13 Jbeta primers. This table comes from immunoSEQ multiplex PCR, and its TCRdb copy is limited to in-frame clones, with some not included. This sample yields about 110,000 clones, of which 74% are seen a single time; around 2.5% belongs to the top ten. Sequencing was carried out using PBMCs. These receptor sequences come from a man in his fifties in good health and CMV-seropositive.

V and J are TRBV7-9 and TRBJ2-3; no definite D call. This CDR3 has 14 residues. Trimming took 7 bases from V and 3 from J, leaving 14 bases between them. In germline, CDR1 is SEHNR, CDR2 FQNEAQ (reference sequence). The CDR3 loop is CASTTPIPTDTQYF. DNA for the CDR3: TGTGCCAGCACCACTCCAATACCAACAGATACGCAGTATTTT.

The rearrangement joins TRBV19 to TRBJ2-1; tentatively, D is TRBD1 (8 bases). CDR3 length equals 18 residues. V was clipped by 5 bases and J by 5 bases, with 25 bases between them. Germline lookup yields CDR1 LNHDA and CDR2 SQIVND (reference sequence). CDR3 loop: CASSLGGTGTPWDNEQFF. The CDR3 DNA sequence: TGTGCCAGTAGTCTCGGGGGGACAGGAACTCCGTGGGACAATGAGCAGTTCTTC.

The chain carries TRBV27 and TRBJ1-1, with TRBD1 matching over 9 bases. The trim removed 3 bases at V and 5 bases at J, leaving 4 bases unmatched. CDR3 length equals 14 residues. The V gene's germline CDR1 is MNHEY and CDR2 SMNVEV (reference sequence). The CDR3 protein is CASSFGQGRTEAFF. The CDR3 bases are TGTGCCAGCAGTTTCGGACAGGGGAGAACTGAAGCTTTCTTT.

CDR3 DNA: TGTGCCAGCAGCGGCTATGGCTACACCTTC. It encodes CASSGYGYTF. The chain employs TRBV6-1 and TRBJ1-2; no clear D. Between the trimmed V and J ends, which lost 6 bases and 4 bases, there was a span of 3 bases. The CDR3 contains 10 residues. CDR1 is MNHNS, CDR2 SASEGT, per germline.

This chain joins TRBV5-1 and TRBJ2-7; 8 bases align to TRBD2. V shed 4 bases and J 3 bases; nucleotides not matched to a gene: 6. This CDR3 is built from 14 residues. The germline V gene has CDR1 SGHRS and CDR2 YFSETQ. The CDR3 region is CASSPRGGDYEQYF. The CDR3 coding sequence is TGCGCCAGCAGCCCACGGGGGGGCGACTACGAGCAGTACTTC.

This clone was detected only a few times. The chain combines TRBV9 with TRBJ2-7; 9 bases line up with TRBD2. The CDR3 is 13 residues long. Germline CDR1 and CDR2: SGDLS and YYNGEE. V gave up 1 base and J gave up 7 bases; unmatched junction bases: 3. The CDR3 DNA follows: TGTGCCAGCAGCGTAAGGCTAGCGGGGGAGCAGTACTTC. This codes for CASSVRLAGEQYF. Drawing the rest from reference TRBV9 and TRBJ2-7, the complete variable domain is DSGVTQTPKHLITATGQRVTLRCSPRSGDLSVYWYQQSLDQGLQFLIQYYNGEERAKGNILERFSAQQFPDLHSELNLSSLELGDSALYFCASSVRLAGEQYFGPGTRLTVT.

The chain joins TRBV4-1 to TRBJ2-5, with D possibly TRBD1 on 5 matching bases. Trimming pared 0 bases from V and 5 bases from J, leaving 19 bases between. CDR3 length: 17 residues. CDR1 and CDR2 from the germline V gene are MGHRA and YSYEKL. The CDR3: CASSQEGVGAVAETQYF. The DNA of the CDR3 is TGCGCCAGCAGCCAAGAAGGGGTAGGGGCCGTGGCGGAGACCCAGTACTTC.

The rearrangement joins TRBV5-6 to TRBJ2-1, with TRBD2 as a possible D gene (5 bases). Per germline, CDR1 SGHDT and CDR2 YYEEEE. V was shortened by 0 bases and J by 7 bases, with 11 bases between the two germline ends. This CDR3 region has 14 residues. CDR3 loop: CASSLGGWRNEQFF. The CDR3 nucleotides are TGTGCCAGCAGCTTGGGAGGCTGGAGGAATGAGCAGTTCTTC.

This clone was observed a handful of times. V is TRBV7-9 and J is TRBJ2-1, with 8 bases that match TRBD2. The CDR3 totals 17 residues. CDR1 and CDR2 from the germline V gene are SEHNR and FQNEAQ (reference sequence). Trimming took 1 base from V and 7 from J; bases not matched to a gene: 12. The CDR3 protein is CASSLDLAGGIRNEQFF. The CDR3 region has the DNA TGTGCCAGCAGCTTAGATTTGGCGGGAGGCATTCGGAATGAGCAGTTCTTC.

This clone came up a few times. This chain links TRBV30 with TRBJ2-3; possibly TRBD1 for D (5 bases). The germline V gene encodes CDR1 GTSNPN and CDR2 SVGIG (reference sequence). There are 14 residues in the CDR3. Deletions cut 4 bases from V and 5 bases from J, with 16 bases between. CDR3 residues: CAWNFQGSGDTQYF. CDR3 bases: TGTGCCTGGAACTTCCAGGGATCCGGAGATACGCAGTATTTT. The variable domain in full, with the rest retrieved from reference TRBV30 and TRBJ2-3, is SQTIHQWPATLVQPVGSPLSLECTVEGTSNPNLYWYRQAAGRGLQLLFYSVGIGQISSEVPQNLSASRPQDRQFILSSKKLLLSDSGFYLCAWNFQGSGDTQYFGPGTRLTVL.